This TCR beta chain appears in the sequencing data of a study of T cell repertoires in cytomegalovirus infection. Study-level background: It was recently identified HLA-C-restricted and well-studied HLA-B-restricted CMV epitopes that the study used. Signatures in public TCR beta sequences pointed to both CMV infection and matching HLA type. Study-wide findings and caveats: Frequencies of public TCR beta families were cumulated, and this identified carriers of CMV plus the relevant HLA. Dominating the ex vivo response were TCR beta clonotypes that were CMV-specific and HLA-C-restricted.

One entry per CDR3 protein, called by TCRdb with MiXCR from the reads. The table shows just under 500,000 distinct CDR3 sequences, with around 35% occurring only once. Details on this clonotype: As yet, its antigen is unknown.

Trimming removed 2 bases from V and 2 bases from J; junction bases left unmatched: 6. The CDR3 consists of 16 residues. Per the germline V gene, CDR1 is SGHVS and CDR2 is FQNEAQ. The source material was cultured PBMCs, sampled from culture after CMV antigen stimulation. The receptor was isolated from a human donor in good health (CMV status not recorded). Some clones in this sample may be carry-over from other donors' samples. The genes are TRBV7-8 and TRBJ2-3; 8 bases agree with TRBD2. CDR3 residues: CASSLYPAGVTDTQYF. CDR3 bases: TGTGCCAGCAGCTTATATCCAGCGGGAGTCACAGATACGCAGTATTTT.